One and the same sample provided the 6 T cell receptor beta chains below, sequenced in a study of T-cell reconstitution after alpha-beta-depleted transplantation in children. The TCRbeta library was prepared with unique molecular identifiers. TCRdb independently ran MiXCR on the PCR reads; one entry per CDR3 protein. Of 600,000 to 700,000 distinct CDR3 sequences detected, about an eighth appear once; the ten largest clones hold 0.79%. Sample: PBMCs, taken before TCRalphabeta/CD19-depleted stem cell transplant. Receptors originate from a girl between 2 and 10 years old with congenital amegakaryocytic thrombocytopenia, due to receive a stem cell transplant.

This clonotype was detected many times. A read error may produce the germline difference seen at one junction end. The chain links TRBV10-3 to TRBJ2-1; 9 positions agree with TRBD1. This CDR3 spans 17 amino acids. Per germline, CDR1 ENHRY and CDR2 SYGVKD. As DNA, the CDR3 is TGTGCCACTTTCCGGGACAGGGAATCTCGGTCCTGCAATGAGCAGTTCTTC. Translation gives CATFRDRESRSCNEQFF.

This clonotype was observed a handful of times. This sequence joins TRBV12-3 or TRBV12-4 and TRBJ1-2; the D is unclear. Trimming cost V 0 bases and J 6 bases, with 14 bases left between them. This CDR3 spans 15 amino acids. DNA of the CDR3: TGTGCCAGCAGTTTAGCGACTCCGCCTCCACATGGCTACACCTTC. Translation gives CASSLATPPPHGYTF.

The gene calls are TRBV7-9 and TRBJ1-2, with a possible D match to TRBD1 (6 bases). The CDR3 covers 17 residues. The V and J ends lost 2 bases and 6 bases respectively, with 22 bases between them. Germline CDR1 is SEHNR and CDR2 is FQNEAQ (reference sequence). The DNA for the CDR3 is TGTGCCAGCAGCTTATCATTACGCCAGCAGGGGCAAGATGGCTACACCTTC. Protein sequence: CASSLSLRQQGQDGYTF.

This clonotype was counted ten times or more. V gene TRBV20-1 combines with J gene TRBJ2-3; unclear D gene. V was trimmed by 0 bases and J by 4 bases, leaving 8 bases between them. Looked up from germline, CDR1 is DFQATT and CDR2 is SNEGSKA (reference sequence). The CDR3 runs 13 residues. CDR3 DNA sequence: TGCAGTGCTAGAGATGGTATCGCAGATACGCAGTATTTT. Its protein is CSARDGIADTQYF.

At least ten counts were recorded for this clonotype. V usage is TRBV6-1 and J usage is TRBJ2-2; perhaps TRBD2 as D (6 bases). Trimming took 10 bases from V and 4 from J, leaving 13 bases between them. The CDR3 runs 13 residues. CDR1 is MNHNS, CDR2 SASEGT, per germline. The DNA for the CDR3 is TGTGCCACCGATCGGAGGGGCACCGGGGAGCTGTTTTTT. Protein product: CATDRRGTGELFF.

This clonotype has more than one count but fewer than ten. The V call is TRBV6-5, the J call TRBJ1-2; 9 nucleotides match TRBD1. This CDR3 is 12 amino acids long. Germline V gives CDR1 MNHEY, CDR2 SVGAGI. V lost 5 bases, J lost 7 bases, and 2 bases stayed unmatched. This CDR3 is CASSGQGSGYTF. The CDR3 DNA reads TGTGCCAGCAGTGGACAGGGGTCTGGCTACACCTTC.